Listed here is a single T cell receptor beta chain. The V and J ends lost 0 bases and 3 bases respectively, with 7 bases between them. CDR1 is SGHTS and CDR2 is YDEGEE in the germline V gene. The CDR3 is 13 amino acids. The data were obtained in a study of cytomegalovirus exposure and HLA in healthy donors. PCR amplification relied on 60 Vbeta primers (plus 13 Jbeta primers). Assay used: immunoSEQ multiplex PCR; TCRdb lists only in-frame clones, some missing. The table gives about 200,000 clones; the top ten clones make up approximately 6.5% of it. The V gene is TRBV5-8, the J gene TRBJ2-7, with D uncertain. The sequencing sample was made of PBMCs. The clonotype was recovered from a man aged 30-40 years in good health and CMV-seronegative. The CDR3 here is CASSLEPYYEQYF. DNA for the CDR3: TGTGCCAGCAGCTTGGAGCCCTACTACGAGCAGTACTTC.